Presented here are 8 T cell receptor beta chains from one specimen sequenced in a study of CD8 T cells in Susac syndrome. Reverse transcription of roughly 0.45 to 1 ug RNA was performed with random hexamers. TCRdb re-called the immunoSEQ multiplex PCR reads with MiXCR, one entry per CDR3 protein. Counted here are about 280,000 distinct CDR3 sequences, roughly 85% occurring once; the ten biggest clones make up approximately 0.11%. Sequenced material: CD8+ T cells from PBMCs. The receptors were sampled from a human donor with multiple sclerosis.

The V and J genes are TRBV30 and TRBJ1-2; D gene ambiguous. V was pared by 4 bases and J by 4 bases, with 16 bases between. From germline, CDR1 is GTSNPN and CDR2 SVGIG (reference sequence). There are 14 residues in the CDR3. This CDR3 reads CAWTVGYSSYGYTF. The DNA for the CDR3 is TGTGCCTGGACCGTTGGGTACAGCTCCTATGGCTACACCTTC.

The rearrangement uses TRBV30 and TRBJ2-7; D may match TRBD1 or TRBD2 (5 bases each). The V gene lost 1 base and the J gene lost 0 bases, with 16 bases spanning the gap. The CDR3 covers 16 residues. The germline gives CDR1 GTSNPN, CDR2 SVGIG (reference sequence). CDR3 nucleotides: TGTGCCTGGAGTGAAACGACCTGGGGGATCTCCTACGAGCAGTACTTC. This encodes CAWSETTWGISYEQYF.

This chain connects TRBV29-1 to TRBJ2-6; 8 bases align to TRBD1. V was pared by 6 bases and J by 2 bases, with 12 bases of the junction left unmatched. The CDR3 consists of 17 residues. The germline V gene encodes CDR1 SQVTM and CDR2 ANQGSEA. The chain's CDR3 is CSVDSGTQGAGANVLTF. The CDR3 coding sequence is TGCAGCGTGGACAGTGGCACACAGGGGGCTGGGGCCAACGTCCTGACTTTC.

The chain couples TRBV9 to TRBJ2-3, with 11 positions matching TRBD2. Germline V gene data show CDR1 as SGDLS and CDR2 as YYNGEE. The trim removed 4 bases at V and 3 bases at J, leaving 7 bases unmatched. The CDR3 length is 16 residues. The CDR3 DNA reads TGTGCCAGCAGCCTCTCCCTAGCGGGAGGTACAGATACGCAGTATTTT. Translating gives CASSLSLAGGTDTQYF.

This clonotype occurred a few times. The V and J genes are TRBV18 and TRBJ2-7; D gene uncertain. CDR1 is KGHSH and CDR2 is LQKENI in the germline V gene. V lost 3 bases to trimming and J lost 7 bases, with 10 bases between them. The CDR3 loop spans 12 amino acids. CDR3 bases: TGTGCCAGCTCACCGGGTCCGAGGGAGCAGTACTTC. Protein product: CASSPGPREQYF.

The chain joins TRBV28 to TRBJ2-5; D is possibly TRBD2 (6 bases). Looked up from germline, CDR1 is MDHEN and CDR2 is SYDVKM. The CDR3 totals 13 residues. Between the trimmed V and J ends, which lost 5 bases and 0 bases, there was a span of 7 bases. The CDR3 nucleotides read TGTGCCAGCAGTGGGGGGTACCAAGAGACCCAGTACTTC. It codes for CASSGGYQETQYF.

This clonotype was picked up one time. The chain employs TRBV10-2 and TRBJ2-1; 12 bases match TRBD2. V gave up 7 bases and J gave up 7 bases; unmatched junction bases: 5. This CDR3 spans 14 amino acids. Germline CDR1 reads WSHSY; CDR2 reads SAAADI. CDR3 sequence reads: CASNLAGGKNEQFF. The CDR3, as DNA: TGCGCCAGCAACCTAGCGGGAGGGAAAAATGAGCAGTTCTTC.

V gene TRBV7-2 combines with J gene TRBJ1-5, with D tentatively TRBD1 (5 bases). V lost 1 base and J 5 bases, leaving 12 bases between the germline ends. CDR1 and CDR2 (germline): SGHTA, FQGNSA. The CDR3 has 15 residues. DNA for the CDR3: TGTGCCAGCAGCTTAGATGGAGGGGTTGATCAGCCCCAGCATTTT. Translation: CASSLDGGVDQPQHF.